This TCR beta chain comes out of a study of T cell repertoires in cytomegalovirus infection. At the level of the study: Evidence of both CMV infection and a matching HLA type came from public TCR beta signatures. General study points: Individuals carrying CMV plus the relevant HLA were identified by cumulative frequency of public TCR beta families. The ex vivo response showed dominance by HLA-C-restricted CMV-specific TCR beta clonotypes.

This clonotype occurred a few times. The target antigen is unknown. TCRdb fed the reads into MiXCR, producing one record per CDR3 protein. The sample lists a few hundred thousand distinct CDR3 sequences; about a sixth were seen once. Germline lookup yields CDR1 SEHNR and CDR2 FQNEAQ (reference sequence). The CDR3 totals 13 residues. V lost 4 bases, J lost 6 bases, and 12 bases lay in between. This chain joins TRBV7-9 and TRBJ1-2; no reliable D call. The source is a human donor in good health (CMV status not recorded). Some clones in this sample may be carry-over from other donors' samples. Sequenced: PBMCs. The CDR3 region has the DNA TGTGCCAGCAGCTCCACGTCCGGGGATGGCTACACCTTC. Translation gives CASSSTSGDGYTF.